A selection of T cell receptor beta chains follows, all from one sample in a study of post-analysis software for immune sequencing data. In TCRdb, the PCR reads were re-called with MiXCR into one record per CDR3 protein. This table has about 200,000 distinct CDR3 sequences, over 25% appearing once. The sequencing sample was made of blood. Receptor source: a girl aged 2-17 years with multiple sclerosis. Each CDR3 is given with its conserved first and last residue. The order of the fields is D gene, V gene, clone size, J gene, CDR3 protein, CDR3 DNA. The D gene is left open where the match is weak. A row's size may be missing; if present it is once, few, many or a size class.

>-|TRBV7-9|many|TRBJ2-7
CASSLSRAPYEQYF
TGTGCCAGCAGCTTAAGCAGGGCCCCCTACGAGCAGTACTTC
>TRBD2|TRBV7-2|many|TRBJ2-7
CASSLVAGDYEQYF
TGTGCCAGCAGCTTAGTAGCGGGCGACTACGAGCAGTACTTC
>-|TRBV5-1|many|TRBJ2-1
CASTPGGLYNEQFF
TGCGCCAGCACCCCCGGGGGGCTCTACAATGAGCAGTTCTTC
>-|TRBV9|many|TRBJ2-5
CASSVGRVETQYF
TGTGCCAGCAGCGTGGGGAGAGTGGAGACCCAGTACTTC
>-|TRBV5-1|many|TRBJ2-3
CASSLDGFTDTQYF
TGCGCCAGCAGCTTGGACGGCTTCACAGATACGCAGTATTTT
>-|TRBV6-5|many|TRBJ1-2
CASRRDLNYGYTF
TGTGCCAGCAGGAGGGATCTTAACTATGGCTACACCTTC
>TRBD1|TRBV20-1|-|TRBJ2-7
CSARDWGTGVYEQYF
TGCAGTGCTAGAGATTGGGGGACAGGAGTTTACGAGCAGTACTTC
>TRBD1|TRBV29-1|few|TRBJ1-1
CSVEVGQGLNTEAFF
TGCAGCGTTGAAGTGGGACAGGGATTGAACACTGAAGCTTTCTTT
>TRBD1|TRBV29-1|-|TRBJ1-2
CSVEDQQGTHGYTF
TGCAGCGTTGAAGACCAACAGGGGACACATGGCTACACCTTC
>TRBD1|TRBV29-1|-|TRBJ2-3
CSVGFGQGWADMQYF
TGCAGCGTTGGGTTTGGACAGGGTTGGGCTGATATGCAGTATTTT